This T cell receptor (beta chain) derives from a study of response to subunit inactivated influenza vaccine. TCRdb fed the RT-PCR reads into MiXCR, producing one record per CDR3 protein. The data show just under 550,000 distinct CDR3 sequences, roughly 25% seen once. Germline V lookup: CDR1 MNHEY, CDR2 SMNVEV (reference sequence). The V and J ends lost 6 bases and 0 bases, in that order; junction bases with no gene match: 8. The CDR3 contains 15 residues. The data also belong to a second study, concerning T cells expressing NK-cell markers. This second study notes: What made the TCR beta cDNA was 5'RACE template switching with UMIs. Sorted CD3+CD56+NKG2C+, CD3+CD56+NKG2C- and CD3+CD56-NKG2C+ T cells provided the TCR beta repertoires. Dominant NKG2C+ clonotypes made up roughly 1.0-7.5% of CD8+ T cells in 5 or 6 donors. Researchers report these clonotypes also headed the CD3+CD56-NKG2C+ fraction in a handful of donors.

The receptor comes from a middle-aged man who received an inactivated influenza vaccine. V is TRBV27 and J is TRBJ2-7; 7 positions match TRBD2. Sequenced here: CD4+ T cells sorted from PBMCs, sampled 12 days after vaccination. Here the CDR3 reads CASSLIAGNSYEQYF. The CDR3 DNA reads as TGTGCCAGCAGCCTTATAGCGGGCAACTCCTACGAGCAGTACTTC.